The sequence of this T cell receptor beta chain was determined in a study of T cell responses to AZD1222 COVID-19 vaccine. Deletions cut 3 bases from V and 6 bases from J, with 19 bases between. The CDR3 runs to 16 residues. The V gene's germline CDR1 is MRHNA and CDR2 SNTAGT. Repertoires were generated with immunoSEQ multiplex PCR, while TCRdb's copy carries only in-frame clones and drops some. Among about 110,000 clones listed, 70% to 90% were seen once. For this clone: Its cognate antigen is unknown.

Study conclusions and caveats: At study baseline, merely more than 5 AZD1222 recipients were seropositive. The study found Spike-specific TCR breadth and depth rose after two AZD1222 doses. CD4 TCRs linked to vaccination spanned spike, dominating at 160-218 and 743-854.

Sample: peripheral blood, taken 28 days after the second AZD1222 dose. The source of this sequence is an adult who received the AZD1222 COVID-19 vaccine. The J gene is TRBJ2-3, the V gene TRBV6-4; weak D call: TRBD2 (5 bases). CDR3 loop: CASSDRVGGGVDTQYF. Written as DNA, the CDR3 is TGTGCCAGCAGTGATCGGGTAGGAGGAGGAGTGGATACGCAGTATTTT.